The TCR beta chain under discussion was sequenced for a study of blood T cell repertoires in COVID-19. The ends were cut back, 1 base at V and 0 bases at J, with 9 bases in the middle. This CDR3 spans 16 amino acids. Per the germline V gene, CDR1 is SGHDN and CDR2 is FVKESK. Under the authors' procedure: Estimates of nucleated cell counts were drawn from the amplification of reference gene primers. Sequencing used immunoSEQ multiplex PCR; TCRdb keeps in-frame clones, though not all of them. That table is the source of V, J and clone size, and D and trimming were worked out from the DNA. The table records 200,000 or so clones, over 75% of them present only once. This clone was recorded only once.

This TCR was sampled from a man older than 75 with acute or convalescent COVID-19. The chain has TRBV14 and TRBJ2-2; D might be TRBD1 (6 bases). Sequencing input: peripheral blood. This chain's CDR3 is CASSQGQAANTGELFF. In DNA form, the CDR3 reads TGTGCCAGCAGCCAAGGACAGGCTGCGAACACCGGGGAGCTGTTTTTT.